This T cell receptor (beta chain) originates from a study of regulatory T cells in long-lasting Graves disease. Deletions cut 3 bases from V and 0 bases from J, with 7 bases between. The CDR3 is 15 amino acids. Germline V CDR1 and CDR2: SGHDT, YYEEEE. Time point defined: persistent/refractory GD, antithyroid drugs over 5 years with positive TRAb. Following extraction of RNA from PBMCs, that RNA was used to make the TCR library. Relying on iRepertoire HTBI primers and Arm-PCR of CDR3 regions, the team built TCR beta libraries. TCRdb independently ran MiXCR on the multiplex PCR reads; one entry per CDR3 protein. This sample yields almost 350,000 distinct CDR3 sequences, of which 15% to 20% are seen a single time; approximately 31% belongs to the top ten.

The sequence was collected from a female donor with Graves disease. The chain uses TRBV5-6 and TRBJ2-6; D uncertain. Sample: peripheral blood mononuclear cells (PBMCs), taken when the disease was refractory, from a patient treated with antithyroid drugs. CDR3 residues: CASSYESSGANVLTF. Here the CDR3 DNA reads TGTGCCAGCAGCTACGAGAGCTCTGGGGCCAACGTCCTGACTTTC.